The present T cell receptor beta chain was sequenced within a study of cytomegalovirus exposure and HLA in healthy donors listed by TCRdb under 2017. Background for the entire study: An earlier analysis of some 600 of the donors reported 276 Gb of sequence data and 117 million unique TCR beta sequences obtained from about 200 million T cells. Donor age, sex, ethnicity and CMV serostatus were compiled together with the repertoire data. The study profiled the T cell repertoires of about 720 subjects by immunosequencing and related them to cytomegalovirus serostatus. HLA typing included class I and class II loci at four-digit resolution. Among the 398 genotyped donors, approximately 77% belonged to the genetic ancestry cluster associated with self-reported Caucasian donors. Genome-wide SNP genotypes for about 55% of the roughly 670 donors were used in a later genetic analysis, which treated that subset as a discovery cohort. High-throughput TCR immunosequencing, statistical association of individual TCRs with disease status, and machine learning were combined to predict cytomegalovirus infection status. Rather than drawing on any new phenotypic data, the later analysis identified candidate immune exposures from TCR beta sequences and the way those sequences occurred across donors. Several DR-DQ haplotypes were handled as single units for association and clustering, since linkage in the cohort was strong. The study aimed to test whether signatures of past pathogen exposure could be identified by cataloging public T cell receptors. Along with the approximately 600-subject first cohort, a separate validation cohort of over a hundred different subjects was used. An early release that covered some 640 HLA-typed donors contained around 330 gigabases of sequencing data and tens of millions of unique TCR sequences. In a later analysis, previously published TCR beta repertoires from more than 500 donors were re-analyzed and high-resolution HLA genotyping was added so that TCR occurrence patterns could be studied. All discovery cohort repertoires had been generated on a single sequencing platform. The number of donors typed differed by locus, with roughly 620-630 for A, B, C, DRB1 and DQB1, around 520 for DQA1, nearly 610 for DPA1, and roughly 450 for DPB1. Among around 400 genotyped donors of the cohort, an average of about 240,000 unique TCR beta nucleotide sequences was sequenced per donor, of which about 20% were non-productive. An earlier analysis of a few hundred of the donors applied high-throughput TCR beta sequencing to assess whether each TCR beta V gene segment acted as functional or pseudogenic.

V is reduced by 2 bases and J by 0 bases, leaving a spacing of 5 bases between them. The germline V gene provides CDR1 MDHEN and CDR2 SYDVKM. Spanning cysteine to phenylalanine, the CDR3 consists of 14 amino acids. Only CDR3 DNA is held: 42 bases, read in frame from base 1. The cohort consisted of some 670 healthy bone marrow donors. At the time of sampling, every cohort member was nominally healthy, though immune exposures that went unrecorded were likely present. The donor was CMV seronegative and belonged to the group of 380 or so seronegative cohort members. A peripheral blood sample was collected from each donor, and TCR beta sequencing was performed on peripheral blood mononuclear cells. The Qiagen DNeasy Blood Extraction Kit was used to extract genomic DNA from the blood cell samples. The library was generated by the immunoSEQ multiplex PCR assay. A mixture of 60 forward primers for TCR Vbeta segments and 13 reverse primers for TCR Jbeta segments was used in the multiplex PCR. The CDR3 region of rearranged TCR beta genes was amplified from genomic DNA with a multiplex PCR assay. On the Illumina HiSeq System, the amplified TCR beta libraries were sequenced as 87-base-pair reads. From the authors' description of their analysis: Across the 640 or so repertoires, a later analysis counted roughly 77 million unique TCR beta chains, 9 million to 14 million of which were shared by at least two donors. To remove PCR and sequencing errors, raw reads were error-corrected and collapsed into unique sequences using a nearest-neighbor algorithm that merged closely related sequences. Alignment of CDR3 sequences to IMGT reference sequences was used to assign V, D and J gene segments. For a sequence to be retained, a match of at least six nucleotides was required to both a V gene segment and a J gene segment. Rearrangements were classified as productive when the CDR3 lacked stop codons and remained in frame with V and J, and all other rearrangements were classified as non-productive. Following IMGT convention, CDR3 was defined as the stretch from the second conserved V-encoded cysteine to the conserved J-encoded phenylalanine. The earlier analysis of about 530 of the donors excluded any sequence lacking an unambiguous match to a single V gene segment. In an earlier analysis of some 590 of the donors, a V segment was called functional when productive rearrangements were above 56.7%, and segregating when the standard deviation between donors exceeded 5%. To diagnose cytomegalovirus status from the catalog of TCR beta chain sequences, a statistical classification framework was built. In a later analysis, V and J genes were assigned by comparing TCR nucleotide sequences against IMGT/GENE-DB human TR gene sequences. The TCRdist pipeline was used in a later analysis to assign CDR3 sequences and most-parsimonious VDJ recombination scenarios. A later analysis defined each TCR beta chain by its CDR3 amino acid sequence plus V-gene family, and excluded reads lacking a unique V-gene family. To address suspected cross-contamination and a sequencing artifact, a later analysis removed roughly 640 highly shared, low-generation-probability nucleotide sequences. For each public chain, a later analysis derived a clonal expansion index from normalized ranks of inferred template counts within each repertoire. A later analysis computed generation probabilities with a VDJ recombination model fitted to out-of-frame rearrangements, and checked the results against IGoR. In a later analysis, hypergeometric tests were used to score TCR-TCR, TCR-HLA and TCR-CMV co-occurrence, with a repertoire-size bias correction applied to TCR pairs. To estimate false discovery rates, a later analysis permuted the HLA or CMV assignments 20 times. In a later analysis, co-occurring TCRs were grouped using DBSCAN, with TCRdist sequence similarity added in when clustering inside HLA-allele-positive subsets. Repertoires with fewer than 30,000 or more than 120,000 public chains, plus five repertoires with anomalous nucleotide sharing, were excluded from co-occurrence clustering. TCRdb stores this immuneACCESS table with in-frame sequences only. Part of the clones is absent; in the studies checked, under half of the shortfall reflects unresolved V genes, and no reason is known for the rest. That table gives V, J and clone size, and the DNA gave D and trimming. A total of 160,000 or so clones appear in this sample, 80% of them only once. The ten largest clones represent approximately 1.3% of the sample.

About this clone: Its antigen target is currently unknown. The input lacks base qualities; no much larger clone sits a single base away.

Points the paper makes about the study in general: For the cohort, immune exposure information was limited to CMV serostatus. Most CMV-associated TCR beta chains appeared to be HLA-restricted in a later analysis, and the HLA associations seemed to be driven largely by CMV exposure. Strong co-occurrence of HLA alleles, especially DR and DQ, made assigning TCR associations to individual alleles difficult. According to a later analysis, TCR association rates differed among HLA loci, with DRB1 alleles showing the most associated TCRs and HLA-C alleles showing the fewest. A later analysis reported that several top co-occurrence clusters appeared linked to parvovirus B19, influenza, CMV and Epstein-Barr virus. In vitro tests confirmed that a few of the cytomegalovirus-associated TCR beta chains recognize cytomegalovirus antigens. In this cohort, only TCR beta chains were sequenced, and detectable features were limited by the absence of alpha or paired-chain data. According to the authors, the approach could potentially be generalized to other disease states and immunological phenotypes. A cluster of highly shared sequence variants was judged likely to represent a technical artifact of the sequencing pipeline. Roughly uniform sequencing depth across donors was assumed in presence/absence analyses, although this assumption may not hold. The study listed 164 TCR beta chains as associated with cytomegalovirus. Because HLA typing was missing for some donors at each locus, association tests included only the typed subset. An association between a missense DCLRE1C variant and V-gene and J-gene trimming of TCR beta chains was found in a later genetic analysis and replicated in an independent cohort. Correlated functional status among segregating V segments might reflect linkage disequilibrium, but an unknown experimental factor could not be ruled out. The earlier analysis of approximately 560 of the donors excluded around 17 rarely observed V segments, including chromosome 9 orphons, because counts were too low. In an earlier analysis of some 550 of the donors, most TCR beta V segments were observed in productive rearrangements about 87% or about 30% of the time, broadly matching IMGT annotations. The classifier was reported to diagnose cytomegalovirus status with high specificity and sensitivity in both the original and validation cohorts. In a later genetic analysis, fewer N-insertions in productive TCRs were reported among donors in an Asian-associated ancestry cluster than the roughly 640-donor mean. A later analysis associated about 17,000 TCR beta sequences with specific HLA alleles at a false discovery rate of 0.05. In a later analysis, HLA-associated TCR beta chains showed more clonal expansion and lower generation probabilities than non-associated chains that were equally common. Because the 87-base-pair reads could not distinguish some IMGT-functional V segments, including TRBV6-2 and TRBV6-3, those segments were excluded. Most TCR sequences were observed very rarely across donors, whereas some public TCRs were present in many individuals. A further reported finding was that TCR beta sequences accurately predicted the HLA-A and HLA-B alleles for most subjects in the first cohort.

The receptor was derived from a man aged 25 to 40 in good health and CMV-seronegative. This receptor chain uses TRBV28 and TRBJ1-5; TRBD1 is possibly the D segment (5 matching bases). Specimen: PBMCs. The DNA is TGTGCCAGCAGTTTAAGGGGTAGCAATCAGCCCCAGCATTTT. Its translation is CASSLRGSNQPQHF.